The TCR beta chain under discussion was sequenced for a study of cytomegalovirus exposure and HLA in healthy donors. Study results and limitations: At a 0.05 false discovery rate, a later analysis found some 17,000 TCR beta sequences to be associated with HLA alleles.

Concerning this clone itself: Its antigen is not known.

It was healthy bone marrow donors who served as donors. This CDR3 has 17 amino acids. V was trimmed by 4 bases and J by 3 bases, leaving 21 bases between them. Germline CDR1 SNHLY, CDR2 FYNNEI. The study ran its PCR with 60 Vbeta and 13 Jbeta primers. This table comes from immunoSEQ multiplex PCR, and its TCRdb copy is limited to in-frame clones, with some not included. The data hold 150,000 to 200,000 clones, with 75% to 80% observed a single time. The TCR sequence derives from a woman aged 40 to 55 in good health and CMV-seropositive. The rearrangement uses TRBV2 and TRBJ1-1, with unresolved D. Material: PBMCs. The CDR3, as DNA: TGTGCCAGCAGTGTATTGAGGAGGGCCGGCGGGGACACTGAAGCTTTCTTT. It translates to CASSVLRRAGGDTEAFF.